This passage covers 24 T cell receptor beta chains from one sample sequenced in a study of regulatory and conventional T cells in RAG deficiency. Using immunoSEQ multiplex PCR, the repertoire was profiled, and TCRdb retains in-frame clones only, with some absent. Of about 30,000 clones in the sample, around 96% were seen once. The sorted conventional CD4+ T cells were CD25-low and CD127-high, with genomic DNA sequenced. The same specimen was also included in a second study, on regulatory T cells. That paper states: Amplification used 52 TRBV primers and 13 TRBJ primers.

Sequenced: CD25- CD4+ T cells sorted from blood. These receptors were collected from a human donor in good health.

V and J are TRBV10-1 and TRBJ2-7; 10 bases agree with TRBD2. Germline assignment: CDR1 WNHNN and CDR2 SYGVQD (reference sequence). The CDR3 is 15 residues long. Germline trimming cut 4 bases from V and 0 bases from J; bases unmatched to any gene: 3. As DNA, the CDR3 is TGCGCCAGCAGTGGGACTAGCGGAAGCTCCTACGAGCAGTACTTC. This sequence encodes CASSGTSGSSYEQYF.

The chain couples TRBV5-1 to TRBJ2-1; TRBD2 might be the D (5 bases). With 5 bases removed from V and 2 bases from J, the gap between germline ends came to 14 bases. Per germline, CDR1 SGHRS and CDR2 YFSETQ. The CDR3 is 15 amino acids. CDR3 residues: CASSSESRTYNEQFF. In nucleotides, the CDR3 is TGCGCCAGCAGTAGCGAAAGCCGAACCTACAATGAGCAGTTCTTC.

The chain is built from TRBV7-9 and TRBJ1-5; 7 bases are shared with TRBD1. The CDR3 has 16 residues. Losses at the gene ends were 4 bases for V and 1 base for J; bases not matched to a gene: 7. CDR1 is SEHNR, CDR2 FQNEAQ, per germline (reference sequence). In DNA form, the CDR3 reads TGTGCCAGCAGCTCGACAACAGGGGAAAGCAATCAGCCCCAGCATTTT. It codes for CASSSTTGESNQPQHF.

The chain has TRBV6-1 and TRBJ2-7, with 8 bases that match TRBD1. The length of the CDR3 is 16 residues. After removal of 4 bases from V and 6 bases from J, the junction contained 14 bases not matched to a gene. CDR1 is MNHNS and CDR2 is SASEGT in the germline V gene. Here the CDR3 DNA reads TGTGCCAGCAGTGCCAAAACCGGGACAGGATATTTCGAGCAGTACTTC. Translating it yields CASSAKTGTGYFEQYF.

V gene TRBV7-3 combines with J gene TRBJ1-2; D gene uncertain. V dropped 4 bases and J dropped 6 bases, with 15 bases sitting between them. This CDR3 spans 14 amino acids. Per the germline V gene, CDR1 is SGHTA and CDR2 is FQGTGA. The CDR3 coding sequence is TGTGCCAGCAGCTCCCCGGGAGAGGGAAATGGCTACACCTTC. This gives the protein CASSSPGEGNGYTF.

This clone was seen once. This chain joins TRBV2 and TRBJ1-6; D is possibly TRBD1 (6 bases). Trimming took off 6 bases at V and 4 bases at J, with 10 bases between the two ends. The CDR3 length is 14 residues. The germline CDR1 and CDR2 sequences are SNHLY and FYNNEI. CDR3 in DNA: TGTGCCAGCAGCTCAGGACAGTATAATTCACCCCTCCACTTT. The encoded protein is CASSSGQYNSPLHF.

The chain links TRBV2 to TRBJ1-1; TRBD1 matches 9 bases. The CDR3 has 15 residues. After removal of 3 bases from V and 6 bases from J, the junction contained 8 bases not matched to a gene. The germline CDR1 and CDR2 sequences are SNHLY and FYNNEI. In DNA form, the CDR3 reads TGTGCCAGCAGTGATTTGACAGGGGGGATTTCTGAAGCTTTCTTT. This encodes CASSDLTGGISEAFF.

The chain uses TRBV30 and TRBJ2-1; TRBD2 might be the D (6 bases). The V gene lost 0 bases and the J gene lost 5 bases, with 11 bases spanning the gap. The CDR3 length is 14 residues. Germline CDR1 is GTSNPN and CDR2 is SVGIG (reference sequence). The CDR3 coding sequence is TGTGCCTGGAGTGTACCGGGGAGGCACAATGAGCAGTTCTTC. It is translated as CAWSVPGRHNEQFF.

CDR3 loop: CASSHRDRVNTEAFF. The CDR3, as DNA: TGTGCCAGCAGTCACCGGGACAGGGTTAACACTGAAGCTTTCTTT. The chain is built from TRBV6-5 and TRBJ1-1; 9 bases agree with TRBD1. CDR1 is MNHEY, CDR2 SVGAGI, per germline. The CDR3 consists of 15 residues. Trimming took 5 bases from V and 2 from J; bases not matched to a gene: 6.

The chain carries TRBV5-1 and TRBJ2-2; TRBD1 matches at 10 bases. This CDR3 comprises 19 residues. J lost 2 bases, V lost 4 bases, and 14 bases had no gene match. Germline lookup yields CDR1 SGHRS and CDR2 YFSETQ. CDR3 in DNA: TGCGCCAGCAGCGGGGCCCCCCCCGGGACAGGGGCCAACACCGGGGAGCTGTTTTTT. It is translated as CASSGAPPGTGANTGELFF.

This chain uses TRBV6-5 with TRBJ2-7; the match to TRBD1 covers 10 bases. Losses at the gene ends were 4 bases for V and 3 bases for J; bases not matched to a gene: 3. Germline V CDR1 and CDR2: MNHEY, SVGAGI. This CDR3 is 14 amino acids long. CDR3 in DNA: TGTGCCAGCAGTTCAGACAGGGGGCTCTACGAGCAGTACTTC. Protein sequence: CASSSDRGLYEQYF.

V is TRBV7-2 and J is TRBJ2-7; TRBD2 is a possible D gene (7 bases). The V gene lost 8 bases and the J gene lost 4 bases, with 18 bases spanning the gap. Germline-derived CDR1 and CDR2 are SGHTA and FQGNSA. There are 14 residues in the CDR3. CDR3 protein: CASAYGGGGYEQYF. The CDR3 DNA sequence: TGTGCCAGCGCCTACGGGGGCGGGGGATACGAGCAGTACTTC.

CDR3 protein: CASSNLLDRVSSGANVLTF. CDR3 in DNA: TGCGCCAGCAGCAATCTCTTGGACAGGGTTAGCTCTGGGGCCAACGTCCTGACTTTC. This sequence joins TRBV5-1 and TRBJ2-6, with TRBD1 matching 8 bases. CDR1 SGHRS and CDR2 YFSETQ come from the germline V gene. Trimming at V came to 4 bases and at J to 0 bases, leaving 12 bases not matched to a gene. The CDR3 runs to 19 residues.

The gene calls are TRBV12-5 and TRBJ1-3; no firm D call. Germline assignment: CDR1 LGHNT and CDR2 FRNRAP. V was cut by 5 bases and J by 8 bases, with 10 bases left in between. The CDR3 runs 12 residues. Here the CDR3 reads CASGDLADTIYF. The CDR3 coding sequence is TGTGCTAGTGGTGACCTGGCGGACACCATATATTTT.

V usage is TRBV5-1 and J usage is TRBJ2-7; the match to TRBD1 covers 8 bases. CDR1 is SGHRS and CDR2 is YFSETQ in the germline V gene. This CDR3 has 16 amino acids. V gave up 4 bases and J gave up 4 bases; unmatched junction bases: 13. DNA of the CDR3: TGCGCCAGCAGCACCGGGACAGGTCGGGTTTCTTACGAGCAGTACTTC. Its translation: CASSTGTGRVSYEQYF.

The chain couples TRBV19 to TRBJ2-7; TRBD2 matches at 13 bases. This CDR3 has 15 residues. Germline CDR1 is LNHDA and CDR2 is SQIVND (reference sequence). The junction had 4 bases not matched to a gene; V was cut back by 3 bases and J by 5 bases. The CDR3 here is CASSITSGRANEQYF. CDR3 DNA sequence: TGTGCCAGTAGTATTACTAGCGGGAGGGCCAACGAGCAGTACTTC.

This clone is a singleton in its sample. This chain links TRBV28 with TRBJ1-3; D remains unclear. Germline V lookup: CDR1 MDHEN, CDR2 SYDVKM. This CDR3 region has 14 residues. The V gene lost 6 bases and the J gene lost 0 bases, with 9 bases spanning the gap. CDR3 amino acids: CASSILASGNTIYF. The DNA for the CDR3 is TGTGCCAGCAGCATCCTGGCCTCTGGAAACACCATATATTTT.

This rearrangement joins TRBV5-4 to TRBJ2-3; possibly TRBD2 for D (6 bases). The V end lost 4 bases, the J end lost 4 bases, and 22 bases lay between the germline ends. CDR1 and CDR2 from the germline V gene are SGHNT and YYREEE (reference sequence). The CDR3 spans 17 residues. The CDR3 nucleotides are TGTGCCAGCAGCCAGGTGGCGGGGAGGAAGGGCGCAGATACGCAGTATTTT. This translates into CASSQVAGRKGADTQYF. Full variable domain (rest looked up from reference TRBV5-4 and TRBJ2-3): ETGVTQSPTHLIKTRGQQVTLRCSSQSGHNTVSWYQQALGQGPQFIFQYYREEENGRGNFPPRFSGLQFPNYSSELNVNALELDDSALYLCASSQVAGRKGADTQYFGPGTRLTVL.

The rearrangement uses TRBV19 and TRBJ1-3; TRBD1 matches at 8 bases. The CDR3 is made up of 15 amino acids. Germline loops: CDR1 LNHDA, CDR2 SQIVND (reference sequence). The V and J ends lost 6 bases and 5 bases, in that order; junction bases with no gene match: 9. CDR3 coding DNA: TGTGCCAGTAGCACCCGACAGGGGAGAAGAAACACCATATATTTT. This translates into CASSTRQGRRNTIYF.

This chain joins TRBV10-1 and TRBJ2-3; 7 nucleotides agree with TRBD2. The CDR3 is 21 residues long. Germline assignment: CDR1 WNHNN and CDR2 SYGVQD (reference sequence). V was pared by 1 base and J by 3 bases, with 22 bases of the junction left unmatched. CDR3 nucleotide sequence: TGCGCCAGCAGTGAGTTTAGGATACGCGGGAGATTTATAAAGAGGACAGATACGCAGTATTTT. Amino acid sequence: CASSEFRIRGRFIKRTDTQYF.

The V and J genes are TRBV18 and TRBJ1-2; D unresolved. Trimming left V 3 bases short and J 8 bases short, with 13 bases between. Germline loops: CDR1 KGHSH, CDR2 LQKENI. The CDR3 is 13 residues long. CDR3 nucleotides: TGTGCCAGCTCACCCCGGTCCCGAGAGGGCTACACCTTC. It specifies CASSPRSREGYTF.

The V gene is TRBV4-2, the J gene TRBJ2-7, with D possibly being TRBD1 (6 bases). There are 16 residues in the CDR3. Trimming took off 3 bases at V and 3 bases at J, with 18 bases between the two ends. Per the germline V gene, CDR1 is LGHNA and CDR2 is YNFKEQ. As DNA, the CDR3 is TGTGCCAGCAGCCAGTATCAGGGGTCTCGGGGCTACGAGCAGTACTTC. This gives the protein CASSQYQGSRGYEQYF.

The V gene is TRBV25-1, the J gene TRBJ2-5; a possible D gene is TRBD1 (5 bases). With 7 bases removed from V and 11 bases from J, the gap between germline ends came to 11 bases. The germline gives CDR1 MGHDK, CDR2 SYGVNS. This CDR3 has 10 amino acids. The DNA of the CDR3 is TGTGCCAGCACGAGAACAGGTCAGTACTTC. Protein sequence: CASTRTGQYF.

This chain links TRBV7-2 with TRBJ1-4, with 7 bases identical to TRBD1. V lost 7 bases, J lost 0 bases, and 5 bases stayed unmatched. Germline CDR1 is SGHTA and CDR2 is FQGNSA. CDR3 length: 15 residues. The CDR3 DNA reads TGTGCCAGCACACCAGGGACAGCAACTAATGAAAAACTGTTTTTT. Its protein is CASTPGTATNEKLFF.